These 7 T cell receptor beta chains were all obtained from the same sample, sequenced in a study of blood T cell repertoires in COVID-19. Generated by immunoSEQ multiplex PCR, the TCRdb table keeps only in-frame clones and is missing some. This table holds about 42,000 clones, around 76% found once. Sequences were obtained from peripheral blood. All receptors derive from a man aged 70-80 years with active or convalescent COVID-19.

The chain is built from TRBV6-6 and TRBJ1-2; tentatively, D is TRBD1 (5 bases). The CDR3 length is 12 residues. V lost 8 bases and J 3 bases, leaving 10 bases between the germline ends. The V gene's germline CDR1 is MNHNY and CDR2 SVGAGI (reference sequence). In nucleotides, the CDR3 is TGTGCCAGCGCCACGGGGGACTATGGCTACACCTTC. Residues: CASATGDYGYTF.

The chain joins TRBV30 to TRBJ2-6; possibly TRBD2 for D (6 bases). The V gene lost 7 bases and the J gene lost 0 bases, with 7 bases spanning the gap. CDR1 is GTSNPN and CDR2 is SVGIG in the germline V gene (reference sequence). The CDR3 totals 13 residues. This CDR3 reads CAFGSSGANVLTF. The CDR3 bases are TGTGCCTTCGGGAGCTCTGGGGCCAACGTCCTGACTTTC. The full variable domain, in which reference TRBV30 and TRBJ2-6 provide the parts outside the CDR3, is SQTIHQWPATLVQPVGSPLSLECTVEGTSNPNLYWYRQAAGRGLQLLFYSVGIGQISSEVPQNLSASRPQDRQFILSSKKLLLSDSGFYLCAFGSSGANVLTFGAGSRLTVL.

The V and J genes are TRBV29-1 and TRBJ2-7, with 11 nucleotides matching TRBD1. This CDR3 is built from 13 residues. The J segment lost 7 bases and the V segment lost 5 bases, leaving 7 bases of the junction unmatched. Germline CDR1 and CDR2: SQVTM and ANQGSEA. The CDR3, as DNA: TGCAGCGTTCCGGGACAGGGGGACTTTGAGCAGTACTTC. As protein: CSVPGQGDFEQYF.

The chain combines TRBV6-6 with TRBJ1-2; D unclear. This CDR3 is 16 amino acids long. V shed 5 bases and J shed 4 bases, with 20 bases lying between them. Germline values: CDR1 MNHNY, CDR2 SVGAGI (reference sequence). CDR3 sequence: CASSKPAVADPYGYTF. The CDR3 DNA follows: TGTGCCAGCAGTAAACCCGCGGTAGCGGACCCCTATGGCTACACCTTC.

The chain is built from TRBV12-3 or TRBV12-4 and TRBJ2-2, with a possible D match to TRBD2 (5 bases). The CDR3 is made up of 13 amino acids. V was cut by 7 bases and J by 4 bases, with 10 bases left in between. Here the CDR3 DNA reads TGTGCCAGCAATCCGGAGGTCACCGGGGAGCTGTTTTTT. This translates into CASNPEVTGELFF.

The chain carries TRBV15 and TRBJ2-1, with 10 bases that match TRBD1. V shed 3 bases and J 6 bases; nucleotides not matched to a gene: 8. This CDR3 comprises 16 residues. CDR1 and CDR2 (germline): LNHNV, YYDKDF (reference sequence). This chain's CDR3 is CATSRGTGTGVNEQFF. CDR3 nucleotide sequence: TGTGCCACCAGCAGGGGTACCGGGACAGGGGTCAATGAGCAGTTCTTC.

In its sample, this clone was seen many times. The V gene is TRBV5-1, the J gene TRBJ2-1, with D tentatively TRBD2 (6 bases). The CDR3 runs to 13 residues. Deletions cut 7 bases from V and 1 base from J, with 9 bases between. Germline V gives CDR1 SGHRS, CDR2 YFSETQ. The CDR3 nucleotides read TGCGCCAGCTCGGAGGGATCCTACAATGAGCAGTTCTTC. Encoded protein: CASSEGSYNEQFF. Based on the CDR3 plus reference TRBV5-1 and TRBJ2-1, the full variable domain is KAGVTQTPRYLIKTRGQQVTLSCSPISGHRSVSWYQQTPGQGLQFLFEYFSETQRNKGNFPGRFSGRQFSNSRSEMNVSTLELGDSALYLCASSEGSYNEQFFGPGTRLTVL.